This passage covers 23 T cell receptor beta chains from one sample sequenced in a study of graft-versus-host responses after intestinal transplantation. No cognate antigen is known for these TCRs. Profiling relied on immunoSEQ multiplex PCR, and the TCRdb table lists in-frame clones only, not all of them. The sample has some 110,000 clones; around 94% are singletons. Sequenced here: unstimulated CD8+ T cells sorted from spleen or lymph node cells, sampled before transplant. The receptors were sampled from a human donor who was the organ donor for an intestinal transplant.

V and J are TRBV28 and TRBJ2-3, with 8 positions matching TRBD2. The CDR3 runs 17 residues. Per the germline V gene, CDR1 is MDHEN and CDR2 is SYDVKM. V dropped 5 bases and J dropped 0; count of bases not matched to a gene: 10. The CDR3 DNA follows: TGTGCCAGCAGTCCCTATATTAGCGGGGCAAGCACAGATACGCAGTATTTT. Its translation: CASSPYISGASTDTQYF.

On this clone: An end of the junction differs from the germline gene, which may be a read error. DNA of the CDR3: TGTGCTAGCAGCGACGGGACAGGGGGGAATAGTGAGCAGTTCTTC. It is translated as CASSDGTGGNSEQFF. This chain links TRBV7-7 with TRBJ2-1; 11 positions agree with TRBD1. The CDR3 contains 15 residues. Looked up from germline, CDR1 is SSHAT and CDR2 is FNYEAQ (reference sequence).

V usage is TRBV19 and J usage is TRBJ2-6; D unresolved. CDR3 length: 15 amino acids. Germline CDR1 LNHDA, CDR2 SQIVND (reference sequence). The V end was cut by 6 bases, the J end by 1 base, with 10 bases between. This CDR3 is CASSRLISGANVLTF. The CDR3 nucleotides read TGTGCCAGTAGCCGACTGATATCTGGGGCCAACGTCCTGACTTTC. The full variable domain, with the rest looked up from reference TRBV19 and TRBJ2-6, is DGGITQSPKYLFRKEGQNVTLSCEQNLNHDAMYWYRQDPGQGLRLIYYSQIVNDFQKGDIAEGYSVSREKKESFPLTVTSAQKNPTAFYLCASSRLISGANVLTFGAGSRLTVL.

The V call is TRBV19, the J call TRBJ2-7, with D unresolved. CDR3 length: 13 amino acids. Germline V gives CDR1 LNHDA, CDR2 SQIVND (reference sequence). V lost 0 bases to trimming and J lost 0 bases, with 3 bases between them. CDR3 amino acids: CASSIDYSYEQYF. For the CDR3, the DNA is TGTGCCAGTAGTATAGACTACTCCTACGAGCAGTACTTC. Full variable domain (remainder filled in from reference TRBV19 and TRBJ2-7): DGGITQSPKYLFRKEGQNVTLSCEQNLNHDAMYWYRQDPGQGLRLIYYSQIVNDFQKGDIAEGYSVSREKKESFPLTVTSAQKNPTAFYLCASSIDYSYEQYFGPGTRLTVT.

J is TRBJ2-1 and V is TRBV27; D not resolved. CDR1 and CDR2 from the germline V gene are MNHEY and SMNVEV (reference sequence). The CDR3 loop spans 14 amino acids. Between the trimmed V and J ends, which lost 6 bases and 2 bases, there was a span of 11 bases. The CDR3: CASRDGRPYNEQFF. The CDR3 nucleotides read TGTGCCAGCAGGGACGGGCGTCCCTACAATGAGCAGTTCTTC.

The V and J genes are TRBV28 and TRBJ2-7, with 9 bases fitting TRBD2. CDR1 is MDHEN and CDR2 is SYDVKM in the germline V gene. The CDR3 sequence is 14 residues long. J lost 7 bases, V lost 2 bases, and 6 bases had no gene match. CDR3 in amino acids: CASSLGGRDVEQYF. DNA of the CDR3: TGTGCCAGCAGTTTAGGCGGGAGGGATGTAGAGCAGTACTTC.

The chain carries TRBV5-4 and TRBJ1-1; D uncertain. The germline CDR1 and CDR2 sequences are SGHNT and YYREEE (reference sequence). V was shortened by 2 bases and J by 4 bases, with 12 bases between the two germline ends. CDR3 length: 14 residues. CDR3 sequence: CASSFAEWGTEAFF. In DNA form, the CDR3 reads TGTGCCAGCAGCTTTGCTGAATGGGGCACTGAAGCTTTCTTT.

V gene TRBV6-5 combines with J gene TRBJ2-7; TRBD2 matches 11 bases. V lost 5 bases, J lost 4 bases, and 7 bases stayed unmatched. This CDR3 spans 15 amino acids. Looked up from germline, CDR1 is MNHEY and CDR2 is SVGAGI. The CDR3 loop is CASSARLAGSYEQYF. The CDR3 DNA reads as TGTGCCAGCAGTGCTAGACTAGCGGGAAGTTACGAGCAGTACTTC.

This chain joins TRBV9 and TRBJ1-2, with 8 bases matching TRBD1. CDR3 length equals 15 residues. The junction had 4 bases not matched to a gene; V was cut back by 3 bases and J by 0 bases. Germline loops: CDR1 SGDLS, CDR2 YYNGEE. The DNA for the CDR3 is TGTGCCAGCAGCGCGACAGGGGAAGCTAACTATGGCTACACCTTC. This sequence encodes CASSATGEANYGYTF.

The chain links TRBV9 to TRBJ1-1, with D perhaps TRBD1 (5 bases). V lost 3 bases and J lost 4, with 16 bases in between. The germline V gene encodes CDR1 SGDLS and CDR2 YYNGEE. The CDR3 is 15 residues long. The CDR3 region has the DNA TGTGCCAGCAGCGCTACAGGTTTACGCGGCACTGAAGCTTTCTTT. It translates to CASSATGLRGTEAFF.

The CDR3 spells CASSLLPAGTDTQYF. CDR3 DNA: TGTGCCAGCAGTTTATTGCCGGCGGGCACAGATACGCAGTATTTT. The V call is TRBV27, the J call TRBJ2-3; D call uncertain. V was shortened by 1 base and J by 1 base, with 9 bases between the two germline ends. Germline V lookup: CDR1 MNHEY, CDR2 SMNVEV (reference sequence). The CDR3 spans 15 residues.

The V call is TRBV30, the J call TRBJ2-1; 8 nucleotides align to TRBD2. This CDR3 spans 13 amino acids. Germline V gene lookup returns CDR1 GTSNPN and CDR2 SVGIG (reference sequence). Trimming took 4 bases from V and 5 from J; bases not matched to a gene: 4. CDR3 region: CAWNSGSNNEQFF. CDR3 nucleotides: TGTGCCTGGAACAGCGGGAGTAACAATGAGCAGTTCTTC.

This clone was seen just once. V and J are TRBV19 and TRBJ2-2, with D perhaps matching TRBD1 (6 bases). From germline, CDR1 is LNHDA and CDR2 SQIVND (reference sequence). V was shortened by 7 bases and J by 1 base, with 10 bases between the two germline ends. CDR3 length equals 14 residues. The CDR3: CASTGQLNTGELFF. In DNA, the CDR3 is TGTGCCAGTACTGGACAGCTGAACACCGGGGAGCTGTTTTTT.

The rearrangement uses TRBV29-1 and TRBJ2-7; D could derive from TRBD1 or TRBD2 (5 bases each). The CDR3 totals 12 residues. The V end was cut by 6 bases, the J end by 4 bases, with 13 bases between. Germline CDR1 reads SQVTM; CDR2 reads ANQGSEA. In DNA form, the CDR3 reads TGCAGCGTCATTGGTGGGGGTTACGAGCAGTACTTC. Translated, it gives CSVIGGGYEQYF.

The V gene is TRBV2, the J gene TRBJ2-7; no definite D call. The length of the CDR3 is 10 residues. The germline CDR1 and CDR2 sequences are SNHLY and FYNNEI. Between the trimmed V and J ends, which lost 5 bases and 3 bases, there was a span of 2 bases. The CDR3 is CASSHYEQYF. The CDR3 coding sequence is TGTGCCAGCAGTCACTACGAGCAGTACTTC. Full variable domain (missing parts from reference TRBV2 and TRBJ2-7): EPEVTQTPSHQVTQMGQEVILRCVPISNHLYFYWYRQILGQKVEFLVSFYNNEISEKSEIFDDQFSVERPDGSNFTLKIRSTKLEDSAMYFCASSHYEQYFGPGTRLTVT.

The gene calls are TRBV9 and TRBJ2-1, with 7 bases matching TRBD1. The CDR3 totals 15 residues. Germline V gives CDR1 SGDLS, CDR2 YYNGEE. After removal of 0 bases from V and 2 bases from J, the junction contained 2 bases not matched to a gene. The CDR3 nucleotides are TGTGCCAGCAGCGTAGGAGGGGGCGCCTACAATGAGCAGTTCTTC. This encodes CASSVGGGAYNEQFF.

The V call is TRBV30, the J call TRBJ2-5; perhaps D is TRBD1 or TRBD2 (5 bases each). The germline V gene encodes CDR1 GTSNPN and CDR2 SVGIG (reference sequence). CDR3 length equals 12 residues. V shed 4 bases and J shed 2 bases, with 8 bases lying between them. The DNA of the CDR3 is TGTGCCTGGATGGGACCTCAAGAGACCCAGTACTTC. It yields the protein CAWMGPQETQYF.

The chain employs TRBV27 and TRBJ1-5; D unresolved. Germline V gene lookup returns CDR1 MNHEY and CDR2 SMNVEV (reference sequence). The CDR3 has 15 amino acids. V was pared by 3 bases and J by 2 bases, with 11 bases between. The CDR3 spells CASSFGGRGNQPQHF. CDR3 DNA: TGTGCCAGCAGTTTCGGAGGGAGGGGCAATCAGCCCCAGCATTTT.

The chain recombines TRBV11-1 with TRBJ2-7, with D possibly being TRBD1 (5 bases). The length of the CDR3 is 15 residues. From germline, CDR1 is SGHAT and CDR2 FQDESV (reference sequence). Trimming took off 4 bases at V and 0 bases at J, with 13 bases between the two ends. The CDR3 bases are TGTGCCAGCAGCTCCCTCCCACAGGTCTCCTACGAGCAGTACTTC. Translation gives CASSSLPQVSYEQYF.

The chain has TRBV30 and TRBJ2-1; D is tentatively TRBD1 or TRBD2 (6 bases each). V dropped 0 bases and J dropped 2 bases, with 11 bases sitting between them. This CDR3 is built from 15 residues. CDR1 GTSNPN and CDR2 SVGIG come from the germline V gene (reference sequence). DNA for the CDR3: TGTGCCTGGAGTGTACAGGGAGGCGCCTACAATGAGCAGTTCTTC. Translation: CAWSVQGGAYNEQFF.

The gene calls are TRBV7-9 and TRBJ1-1; 7 nucleotides align to TRBD1. V trimming: 5 bases; J trimming: 11 bases; junction bases outside the gene matches: 11. Germline CDR1 and CDR2: SEHNR and FQNEAQ (reference sequence). The CDR3 is 13 residues long. CDR3 coding DNA: TGTGCCAGCAGCCTGGACAGGATTACCGTGGCTTTCTTT. This encodes CASSLDRITVAFF.

The chain has TRBV9 and TRBJ1-1, with TRBD1 as a possible D gene (5 bases). This CDR3 is built from 15 residues. The germline CDR1 and CDR2 sequences are SGDLS and YYNGEE. Trimming took off 4 bases at V and 3 bases at J, with 16 bases between the two ends. CDR3 bases: TGTGCCAGCAGCCCTTCAGGGCGTGGGGACACTGAAGCTTTCTTT. It codes for CASSPSGRGDTEAFF.

This clone was seen once. The chain has TRBV11-2 and TRBJ2-7, with 8 bases lining up with TRBD1. Per germline, CDR1 SGHAT and CDR2 FQNNGV. The CDR3 extends over 14 amino acids. V gave up 4 bases and J gave up 3 bases; unmatched junction bases: 5. CDR3 in amino acids: CASSSTGGIYEQYF. In nucleotides, the CDR3 is TGTGCCAGCAGCTCAACAGGGGGTATCTACGAGCAGTACTTC.